The present T cell receptor beta chain was sequenced within a study of T cell repertoires in cytomegalovirus infection (dated by TCRdb to the late 2010s). About the investigation overall: Donor HLA type was relevant to the analysis, as public TCR beta signatures indicated carriage of CMV infection together with the matching HLA type.

In its sample, this clonotype was seen a few times. Its antigen is unknown. Per-base qualities were not stored, and no clone one base away is much larger. What the research found in general, with its limitations: The ex vivo response was dominated by HLA-C-restricted CMV-specific TCR beta clonotypes, which also provided the single most frequent clonotype in two of eight donors. In both this cohort and an independent roughly 400-donor cohort, the cumulative frequency of public TCR beta family members distinguished carriers of CMV infection plus the relevant HLA type.

V was cut back by 4 bases and J by 7 bases, leaving a gap of 16 bases between them. The CDR3, from cysteine to phenylalanine, totals 14 residues. The CDR3 DNA has 42 bases and is translated from base 1. CDR1 is given as MDHEN and CDR2 as SYDVKM, both from the germline V gene. The listed sequencing device is Illumina HiSeq 1500. In-frame beta chains were kept once TCRdb had trimmed the public reads at Q25 with fastp and called clones with MiXCR. CDR3 protein duplicates are merged, each entry listing the most common genes and DNA. Across this sample there are fewer than 400,000 distinct CDR3 sequences, with about a sixth seen only once. The ten largest clonotypes hold roughly 8.7% of the sample.

This TCR came from a human donor in good health (CMV status not recorded). Some clones in this sample may be carry-over from other donors' samples. The specimen was PBMCs. The V and J genes are TRBV28 and TRBJ2-5; the D gene identity is not certain. CDR3 sequence: CASSSLPRSGTQYF. DNA sequence: TGTGCCAGCAGTTCCCTCCCCCGTTCCGGGACCCAGTACTTC. Outside the CDR3, residues come from the reference TRBV28 and TRBJ2-5 proteins, so the full variable domain is: DVKVTQSSRYLVKRTGEKVFLECVQDMDHENMFWYRQDPGLGLRLIYFSYDVKMKEKGDIPEGYSVSREKKERFSLILESASTNQTSMYLCASSSLPRSGTQYFGPGTRLLVL.